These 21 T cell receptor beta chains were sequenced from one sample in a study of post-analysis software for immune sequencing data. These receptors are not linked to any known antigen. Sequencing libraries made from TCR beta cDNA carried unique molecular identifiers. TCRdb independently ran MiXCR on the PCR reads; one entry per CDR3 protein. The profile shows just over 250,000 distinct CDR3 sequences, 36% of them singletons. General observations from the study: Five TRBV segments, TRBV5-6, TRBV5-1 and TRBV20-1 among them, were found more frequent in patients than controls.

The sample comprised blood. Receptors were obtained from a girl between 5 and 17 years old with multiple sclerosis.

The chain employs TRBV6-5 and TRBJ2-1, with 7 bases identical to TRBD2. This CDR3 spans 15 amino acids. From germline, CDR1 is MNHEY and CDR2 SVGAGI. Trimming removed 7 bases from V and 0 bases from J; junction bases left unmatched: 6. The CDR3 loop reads CASIRAGSSYNEQFF. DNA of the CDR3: TGTGCCAGCATCAGAGCGGGGAGCTCCTACAATGAGCAGTTCTTC.

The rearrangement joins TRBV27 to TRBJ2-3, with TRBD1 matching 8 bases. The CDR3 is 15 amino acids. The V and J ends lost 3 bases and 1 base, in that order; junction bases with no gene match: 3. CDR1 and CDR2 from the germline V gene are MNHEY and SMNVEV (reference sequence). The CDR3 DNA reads TGTGCCAGCAGTTTTGACAGGGGTGGCACAGATACGCAGTATTTT. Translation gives CASSFDRGGTDTQYF.

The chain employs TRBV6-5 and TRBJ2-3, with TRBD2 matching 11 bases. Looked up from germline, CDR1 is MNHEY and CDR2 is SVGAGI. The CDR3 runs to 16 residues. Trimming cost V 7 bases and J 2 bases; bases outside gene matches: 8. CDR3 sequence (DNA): TGTGCCAGCATTCTCGTAGCGGGAGGGCTCACAGATACGCAGTATTTT. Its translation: CASILVAGGLTDTQYF.

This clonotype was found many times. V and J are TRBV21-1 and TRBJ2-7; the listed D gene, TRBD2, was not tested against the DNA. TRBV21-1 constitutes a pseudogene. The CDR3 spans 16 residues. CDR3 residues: CASSKAASGGIYEQYF. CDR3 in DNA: TGTGCCAGCAGCAAAGCGGCTAGCGGGGGGATCTACGAGCAGTACTTC.

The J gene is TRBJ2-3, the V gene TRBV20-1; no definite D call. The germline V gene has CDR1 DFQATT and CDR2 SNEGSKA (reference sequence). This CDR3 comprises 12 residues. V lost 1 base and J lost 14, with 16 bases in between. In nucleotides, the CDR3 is TGCAGTGCTAGAGTTCCTAATGAAAAACTGTATTTT. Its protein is CSARVPNEKLYF.

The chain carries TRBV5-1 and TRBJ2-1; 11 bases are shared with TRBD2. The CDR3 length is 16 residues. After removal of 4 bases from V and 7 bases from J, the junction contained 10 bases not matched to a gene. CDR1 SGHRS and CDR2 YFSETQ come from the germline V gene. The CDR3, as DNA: TGCGCCAGCAGCAGAACACTAGCGGGAGCCAGGAATGAGCAGTTCTTC. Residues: CASSRTLAGARNEQFF.

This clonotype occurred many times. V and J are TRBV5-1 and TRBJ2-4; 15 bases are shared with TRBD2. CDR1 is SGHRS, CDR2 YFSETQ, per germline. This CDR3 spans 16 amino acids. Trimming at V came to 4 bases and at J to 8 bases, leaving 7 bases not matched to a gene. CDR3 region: CASSQGLAGGGDIQYF. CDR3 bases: TGCGCCAGCAGCCAGGGACTAGCGGGAGGTGGTGACATTCAGTACTTC. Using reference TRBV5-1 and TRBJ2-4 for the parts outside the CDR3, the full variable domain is KAGVTQTPRYLIKTRGQQVTLSCSPISGHRSVSWYQQTPGQGLQFLFEYFSETQRNKGNFPGRFSGRQFSNSRSEMNVSTLELGDSALYLCASSQGLAGGGDIQYFGAGTRLSVL.

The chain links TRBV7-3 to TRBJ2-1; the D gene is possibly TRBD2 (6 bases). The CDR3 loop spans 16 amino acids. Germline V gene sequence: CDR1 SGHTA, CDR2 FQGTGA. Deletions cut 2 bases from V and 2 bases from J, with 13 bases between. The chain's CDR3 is CASSLQAGRAYNEQFF. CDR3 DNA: TGTGCCAGCAGCTTACAGGCGGGGCGCGCCTACAATGAGCAGTTCTTC.

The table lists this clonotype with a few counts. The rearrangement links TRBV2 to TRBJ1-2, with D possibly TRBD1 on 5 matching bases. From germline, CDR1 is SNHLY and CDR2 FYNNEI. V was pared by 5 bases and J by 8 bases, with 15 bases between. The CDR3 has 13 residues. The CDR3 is CASSQTAFGGYTF. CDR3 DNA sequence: TGTGCCAGCAGTCAGACAGCGTTCGGGGGCTACACCTTC.

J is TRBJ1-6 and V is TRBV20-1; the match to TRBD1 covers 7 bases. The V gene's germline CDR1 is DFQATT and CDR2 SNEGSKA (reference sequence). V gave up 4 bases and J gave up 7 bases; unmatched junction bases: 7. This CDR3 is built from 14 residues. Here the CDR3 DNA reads TGCAGTGCTATAGCCGGGACAGTCAATTCACCCCTCCACTTT. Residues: CSAIAGTVNSPLHF.

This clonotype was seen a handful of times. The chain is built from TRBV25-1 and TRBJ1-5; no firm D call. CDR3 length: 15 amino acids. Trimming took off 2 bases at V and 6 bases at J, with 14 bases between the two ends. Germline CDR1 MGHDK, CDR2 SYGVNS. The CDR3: CASSETRESGQPQHF. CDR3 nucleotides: TGTGCCAGCAGTGAAACGAGGGAGTCCGGTCAGCCCCAGCATTTT. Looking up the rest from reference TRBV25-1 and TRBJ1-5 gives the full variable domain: EADIYQTPRYLVIGTGKKITLECSQTMGHDKMYWYQQDPGMELHLIHYSYGVNSTEKGDLSSESTVSRIRTEHFPLTLESARPSHTSQYLCASSETRESGQPQHFGDGTRLSIL.

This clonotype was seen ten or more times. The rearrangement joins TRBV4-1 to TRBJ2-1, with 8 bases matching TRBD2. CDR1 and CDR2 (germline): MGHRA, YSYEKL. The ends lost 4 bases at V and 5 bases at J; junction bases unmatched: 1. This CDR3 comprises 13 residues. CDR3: CASSLTSDNEQFF. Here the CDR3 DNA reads TGCGCCAGCAGCCTGACTAGCGACAATGAGCAGTTCTTC.

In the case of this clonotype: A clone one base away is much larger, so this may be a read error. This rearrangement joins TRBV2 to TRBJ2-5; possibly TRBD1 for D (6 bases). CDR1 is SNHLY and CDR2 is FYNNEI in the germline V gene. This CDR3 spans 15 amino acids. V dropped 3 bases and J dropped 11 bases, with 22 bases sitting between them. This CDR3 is CASSEQGSPYNEQYF. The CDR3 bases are TGTGCCAGCAGTGAGCAGGGGTCCCCCTACAATGAGCAGTACTTC.

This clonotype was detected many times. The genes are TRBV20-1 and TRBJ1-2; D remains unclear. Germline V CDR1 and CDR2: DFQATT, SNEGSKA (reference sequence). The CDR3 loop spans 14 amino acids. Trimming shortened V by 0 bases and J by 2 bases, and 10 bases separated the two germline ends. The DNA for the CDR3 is TGCAGTGCTAGAGATCCCAGCAGGAACTATGGCTACACCTTC. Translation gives CSARDPSRNYGYTF.

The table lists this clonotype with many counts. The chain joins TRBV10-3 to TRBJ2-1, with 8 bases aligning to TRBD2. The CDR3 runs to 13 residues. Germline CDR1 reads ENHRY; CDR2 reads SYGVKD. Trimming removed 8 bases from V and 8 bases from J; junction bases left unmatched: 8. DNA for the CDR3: TGTGCCATCGGGACGGGGGGGCGTCATGAGCAGTTCTTC. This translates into CAIGTGGRHEQFF.

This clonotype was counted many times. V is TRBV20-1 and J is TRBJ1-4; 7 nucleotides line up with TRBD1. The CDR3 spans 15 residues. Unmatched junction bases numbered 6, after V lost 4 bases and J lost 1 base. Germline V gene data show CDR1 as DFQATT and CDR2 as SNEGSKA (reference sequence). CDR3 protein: CSAKPSGGTNEKLFF. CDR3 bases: TGCAGTGCTAAGCCCTCAGGGGGAACTAATGAAAAACTGTTTTTT.

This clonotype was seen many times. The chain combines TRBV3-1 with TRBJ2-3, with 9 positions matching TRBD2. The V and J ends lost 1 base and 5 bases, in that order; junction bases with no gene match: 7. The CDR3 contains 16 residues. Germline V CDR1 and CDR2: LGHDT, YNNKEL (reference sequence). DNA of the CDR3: TGTGCCAGCAGCCAAGTCCGCGGGGGGGCTATAGATACGCAGTATTTT. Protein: CASSQVRGGAIDTQYF.

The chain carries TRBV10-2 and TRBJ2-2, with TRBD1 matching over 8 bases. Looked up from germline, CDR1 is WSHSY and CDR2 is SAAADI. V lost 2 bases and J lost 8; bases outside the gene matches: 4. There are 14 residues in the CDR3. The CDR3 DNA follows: TGCGCCAGCAGTGAGACAGGACAGGGAGGGGAGCTGTTTTTT. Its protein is CASSETGQGGELFF.

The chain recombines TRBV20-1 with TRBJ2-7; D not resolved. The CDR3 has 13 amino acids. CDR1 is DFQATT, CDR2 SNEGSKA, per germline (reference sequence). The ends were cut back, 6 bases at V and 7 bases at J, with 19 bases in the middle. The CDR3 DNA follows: TGCAGTGCCCCCAAATTCTCCTACAATGAGCAGTACTTC. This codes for CSAPKFSYNEQYF.

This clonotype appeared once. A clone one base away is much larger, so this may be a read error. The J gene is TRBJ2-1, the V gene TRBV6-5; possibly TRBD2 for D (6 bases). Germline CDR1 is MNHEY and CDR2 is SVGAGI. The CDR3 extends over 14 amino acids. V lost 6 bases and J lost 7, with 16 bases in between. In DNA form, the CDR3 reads TGTGCCAGCAGGTACGGCGGGGTTGAGAATGAGCAGTTCTTC. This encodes CASRYGGVENEQFF.

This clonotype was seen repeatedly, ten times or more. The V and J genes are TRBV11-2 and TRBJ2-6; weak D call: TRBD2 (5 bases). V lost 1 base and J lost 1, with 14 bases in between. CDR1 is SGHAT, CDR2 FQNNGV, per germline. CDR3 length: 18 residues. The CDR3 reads CASSLGKPGLSGANVLTF. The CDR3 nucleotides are TGTGCCAGCAGCTTAGGTAAACCCGGACTTTCTGGGGCCAACGTCCTGACTTTC.